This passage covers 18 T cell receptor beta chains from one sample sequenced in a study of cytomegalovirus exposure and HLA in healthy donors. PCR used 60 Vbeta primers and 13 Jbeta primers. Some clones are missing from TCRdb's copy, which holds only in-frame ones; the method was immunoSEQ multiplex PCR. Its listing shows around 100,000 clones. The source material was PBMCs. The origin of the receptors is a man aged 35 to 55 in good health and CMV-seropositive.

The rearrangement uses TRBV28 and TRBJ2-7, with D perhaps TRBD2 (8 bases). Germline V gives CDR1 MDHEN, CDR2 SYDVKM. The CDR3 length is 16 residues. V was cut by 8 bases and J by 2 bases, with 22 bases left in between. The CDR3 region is CASRNRGAGAPYEQYF. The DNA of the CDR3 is TGTGCCAGCCGCAACAGGGGAGCGGGAGCACCCTACGAGCAGTACTTC.

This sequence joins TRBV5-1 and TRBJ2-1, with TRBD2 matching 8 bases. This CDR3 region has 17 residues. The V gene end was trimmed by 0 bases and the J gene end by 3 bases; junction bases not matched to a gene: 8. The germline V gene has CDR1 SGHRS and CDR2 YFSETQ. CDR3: CASSLESGRSNYNEQFF. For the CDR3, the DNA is TGCGCCAGCAGCTTGGAAAGCGGGAGATCTAACTACAATGAGCAGTTCTTC.

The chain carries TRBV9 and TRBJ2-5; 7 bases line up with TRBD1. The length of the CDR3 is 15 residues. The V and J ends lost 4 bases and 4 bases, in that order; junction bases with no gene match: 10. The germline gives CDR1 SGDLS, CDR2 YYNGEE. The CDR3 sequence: CASSLPNRGLETQYF. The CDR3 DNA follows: TGTGCCAGCAGCCTCCCTAACAGGGGTTTAGAGACCCAGTACTTC. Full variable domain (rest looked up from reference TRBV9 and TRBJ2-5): DSGVTQTPKHLITATGQRVTLRCSPRSGDLSVYWYQQSLDQGLQFLIQYYNGEERAKGNILERFSAQQFPDLHSELNLSSLELGDSALYFCASSLPNRGLETQYFGPGTRLLVL.

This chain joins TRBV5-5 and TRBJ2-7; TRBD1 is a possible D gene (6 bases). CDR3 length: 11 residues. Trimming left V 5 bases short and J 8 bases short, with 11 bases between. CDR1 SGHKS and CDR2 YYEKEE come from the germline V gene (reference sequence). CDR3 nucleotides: TGTGCCAGCAGGGGGGCGGCCAAGCAGTACTTC. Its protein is CASRGAAKQYF.

The CDR3 spells CASSLGGPGGNNQPQHF. The CDR3 region has the DNA TGTGCCAGCAGCTTAGGAGGGCCAGGGGGCAACAATCAGCCCCAGCATTTT. The chain has TRBV7-9 and TRBJ1-5; 8 bases match TRBD1. With 1 base clipped from V and 3 bases from J, the junction kept 8 bases outside the gene matches. This CDR3 region has 17 residues. Germline values: CDR1 SEHNR, CDR2 FQNEAQ (reference sequence).

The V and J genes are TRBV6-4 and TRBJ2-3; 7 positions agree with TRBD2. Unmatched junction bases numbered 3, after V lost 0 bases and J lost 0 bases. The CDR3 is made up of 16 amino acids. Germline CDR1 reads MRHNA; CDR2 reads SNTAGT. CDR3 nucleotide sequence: TGTGCCAGCAGTGACTCGGGGGGAGGGAGCACAGATACGCAGTATTTT. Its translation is CASSDSGGGSTDTQYF.

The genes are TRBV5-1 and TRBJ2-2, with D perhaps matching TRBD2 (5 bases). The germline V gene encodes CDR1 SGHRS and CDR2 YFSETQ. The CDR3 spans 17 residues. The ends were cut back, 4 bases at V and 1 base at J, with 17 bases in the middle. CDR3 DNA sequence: TGCGCCAGCAGCAGGACCCCGGACTTTAGGAACACCGGGGAGCTGTTTTTT. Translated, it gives CASSRTPDFRNTGELFF.

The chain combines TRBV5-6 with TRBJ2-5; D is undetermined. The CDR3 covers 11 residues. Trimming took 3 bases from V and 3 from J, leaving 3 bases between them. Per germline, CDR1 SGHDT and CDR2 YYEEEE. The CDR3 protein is CASSYKETQYF. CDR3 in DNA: TGTGCCAGCAGCTACAAAGAGACCCAGTACTTC.

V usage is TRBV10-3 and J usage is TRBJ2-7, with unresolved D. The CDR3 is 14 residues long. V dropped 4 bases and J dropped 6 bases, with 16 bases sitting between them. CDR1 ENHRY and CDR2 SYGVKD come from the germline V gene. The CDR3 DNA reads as TGTGCCATCAGTGGGAGCACAACCTATCTCGAGCAGTACTTC. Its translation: CAISGSTTYLEQYF.

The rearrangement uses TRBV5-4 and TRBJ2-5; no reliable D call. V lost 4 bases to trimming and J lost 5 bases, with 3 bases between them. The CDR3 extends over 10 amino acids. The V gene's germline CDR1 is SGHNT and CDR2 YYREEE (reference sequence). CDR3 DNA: TGTGCCAGCAGCGGCGAGACCCAGTACTTC. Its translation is CASSGETQYF.

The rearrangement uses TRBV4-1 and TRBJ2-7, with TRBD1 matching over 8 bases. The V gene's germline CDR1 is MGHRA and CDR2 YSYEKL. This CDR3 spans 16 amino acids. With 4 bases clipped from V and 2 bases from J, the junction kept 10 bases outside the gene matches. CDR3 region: CASSRRGQVGPYEQYF. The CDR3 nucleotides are TGCGCCAGCAGCCGCCGGGGACAGGTGGGCCCCTACGAGCAGTACTTC.

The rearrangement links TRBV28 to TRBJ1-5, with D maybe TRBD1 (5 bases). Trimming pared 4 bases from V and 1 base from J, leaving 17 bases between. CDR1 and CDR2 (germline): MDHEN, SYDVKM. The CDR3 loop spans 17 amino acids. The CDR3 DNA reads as TGTGCCAGCAGTTCAGGTTCGGGGGTTGTGAGCAATCAGCCCCAGCATTTT. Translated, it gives CASSSGSGVVSNQPQHF.

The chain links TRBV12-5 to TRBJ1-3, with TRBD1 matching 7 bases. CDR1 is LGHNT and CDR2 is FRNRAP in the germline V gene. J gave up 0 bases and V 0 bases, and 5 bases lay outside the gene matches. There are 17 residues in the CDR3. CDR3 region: CASGLVLGQSSGNTIYF. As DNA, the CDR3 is TGTGCTAGTGGTTTGGTTTTGGGACAGAGCTCTGGAAACACCATATATTTT.

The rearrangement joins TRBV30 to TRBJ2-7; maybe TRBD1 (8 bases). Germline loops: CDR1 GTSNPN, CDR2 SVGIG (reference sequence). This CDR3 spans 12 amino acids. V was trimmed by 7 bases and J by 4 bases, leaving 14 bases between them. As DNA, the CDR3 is TGTGCCTTAATACAGGGGGGGTACGAGCAGTACTTC. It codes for CALIQGGYEQYF.

For the CDR3, the DNA is TGTGCCAGCAGCCTAGCGGGAGGGCCGAGAAATGAGCAGTTCTTC. Its translation: CASSLAGGPRNEQFF. The J gene is TRBJ2-1, the V gene TRBV7-3, with 12 bases identical to TRBD2. This CDR3 comprises 15 residues. The V and J ends lost 5 bases and 7 bases, in that order; junction bases with no gene match: 6. Looked up from germline, CDR1 is SGHTA and CDR2 is FQGTGA.

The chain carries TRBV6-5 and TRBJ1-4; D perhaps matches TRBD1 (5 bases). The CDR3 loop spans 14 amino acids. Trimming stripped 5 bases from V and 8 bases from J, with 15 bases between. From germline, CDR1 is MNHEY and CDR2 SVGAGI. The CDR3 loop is CASSQDRIREKLFF. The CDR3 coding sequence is TGTGCCAGCAGTCAAGACAGAATTCGAGAAAAACTGTTTTTT.

This CDR3 is CASSPRDRGISGANVLTF. CDR3 in DNA: TGTGCCAGTAGTCCCCGGGACAGGGGGATCTCTGGGGCCAACGTCCTGACTTTC. The gene calls are TRBV19 and TRBJ2-6; 11 positions match TRBD1. Germline V gene lookup returns CDR1 LNHDA and CDR2 SQIVND (reference sequence). CDR3 length: 18 amino acids. Trimming took 5 bases from V and 0 from J; bases not matched to a gene: 6.

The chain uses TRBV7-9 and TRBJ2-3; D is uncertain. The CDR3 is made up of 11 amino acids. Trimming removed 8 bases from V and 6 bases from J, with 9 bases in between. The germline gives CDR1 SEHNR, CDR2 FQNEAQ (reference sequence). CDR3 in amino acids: CASVAEDTQYF. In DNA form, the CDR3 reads TGTGCCAGCGTTGCTGAGGATACGCAGTATTTT.